The clone carrying this TCR beta chain was seen more than once but under ten times. Its antigen is undetermined. The V and J ends lost 6 bases and 5 bases respectively, with 11 bases between them. The CDR3 covers 13 residues. Per germline, CDR1 SGHTA and CDR2 FQGNSA. This specimen belongs to a study of neurological immune-mediated disorders. Findings and limits, study-wide: For the multiple sclerosis repertoire cluster, no association with any clinical or MRI feature was found.

The making of cDNA relied on 5'RACE with 10-nucleotide random UMIs. MiXCR, run by TCRdb on the 5' RACE reads, gives a single entry per CDR3 protein. Of around 50,000 distinct CDR3 sequences detected, roughly 3.8% appear once; the ten largest clones hold 6% to 7%. Sequenced input: PBMCs. The chain is built from TRBV7-2 and TRBJ1-5; maybe TRBD1 (6 bases). The TCR comes from a man in his sixties with multiple sclerosis. CDR3 amino acids: CASRGRTDQPQHF. DNA for the CDR3: TGTGCCAGCAGAGGTAGGACAGATCAGCCCCAGCATTTT.